Below are 10 T cell receptor beta chains sequenced from a single sample in a study of post-analysis software for immune sequencing data. Study-level points and caveats: Elevated frequency relative to controls characterized 4 or 5 TRBV segments in patients, TRBV5-6, TRBV5-1 and TRBV20-1 among them.

Unique molecular identifiers had been added to the TCR beta cDNA libraries. TCRdb used MiXCR to reprocess the PCR reads, holding one entry per CDR3 protein. This sample yields about 460,000 distinct CDR3 sequences, of which approximately 46% are seen a single time; 9% to 14% belongs to the top ten. These receptors lack a known antigen. Sequencing was carried out using blood. The receptors here all came from a girl aged 10 to 17 with multiple sclerosis.

The rearrangement joins TRBV6-5 to TRBJ2-5; TRBD2 agrees at 9 bases. Per the germline V gene, CDR1 is MNHEY and CDR2 is SVGAGI. The CDR3 is 18 residues long. J lost 4 bases, V lost 0 bases, and 12 bases had no gene match. The CDR3 DNA sequence: TGTGCCAGCAGTTACTCGATTTCCGTCCTAGCGGGAATAGAGACCCAGTACTTC. As protein: CASSYSISVLAGIETQYF.

The chain joins TRBV5-1 to TRBJ2-3; tentative D call: TRBD1 (5 bases). Germline-derived CDR1 and CDR2 are SGHRS and YFSETQ. Trimming shortened V by 1 base and J by 2 bases, and 11 bases separated the two germline ends. This CDR3 comprises 15 residues. In DNA form, the CDR3 reads TGCGCCAGCAGCTTGACGACAGCTTACACAGATACGCAGTATTTT. It is translated as CASSLTTAYTDTQYF.

This chain connects TRBV20-1 to TRBJ2-1; D uncertain. Trimming removed 2 bases from V and 9 bases from J, with 8 bases in between. This CDR3 has 11 amino acids. Germline CDR1 is DFQATT and CDR2 is SNEGSKA (reference sequence). CDR3 sequence: CSARSRAEQFF. In DNA form, the CDR3 reads TGCAGTGCTAGATCAAGGGCTGAGCAGTTCTTC.

This clonotype was seen a few times. The chain couples TRBV10-3 to TRBJ2-7; D may be TRBD2 (6 bases). V was clipped by 4 bases and J by 1 base, with 11 bases between them. The CDR3 contains 14 residues. Per the germline V gene, CDR1 is ENHRY and CDR2 is SYGVKD. As DNA, the CDR3 is TGTGCCATCAGTGGAGGGAGGACATCCTACGAGCAGTACTTC. It yields the protein CAISGGRTSYEQYF.

The CDR3 DNA follows: TGTGCCAGCAGCCTAAGGACAGGGGCGGATTTTTCCGGGGCCAACGTCCTGACTTTC. It is translated as CASSLRTGADFSGANVLTF. The chain links TRBV7-9 to TRBJ2-6, with TRBD1 matching 9 bases. Germline V lookup: CDR1 SEHNR, CDR2 FQNEAQ (reference sequence). The CDR3 is made up of 19 amino acids. The trim removed 5 bases at V and 4 bases at J, leaving 15 bases unmatched.

This clonotype turned up a few times. In DNA, the CDR3 is TGTGCCAGCAGTCCGACAGCTTCCTATGGCTACACCTTC. Encoded protein: CASSPTASYGYTF. V is TRBV6-1 and J is TRBJ1-2; tentative D call: TRBD1 (5 bases). Per germline, CDR1 MNHNS and CDR2 SASEGT. The CDR3 is 13 amino acids. Trimming pared 5 bases from V and 4 bases from J, leaving 11 bases between.

The rearrangement uses TRBV4-1 and TRBJ2-3, with a tentative D call TRBD2 (6 bases). Trimming cost V 0 bases and J 6 bases, with 13 bases left between them. This CDR3 has 15 residues. In germline, CDR1 is MGHRA, CDR2 YSYEKL. In DNA form, the CDR3 reads TGCGCCAGCAGCCAAGATCCGGCGGGGTGGGATACGCAGTATTTT. Protein product: CASSQDPAGWDTQYF.

This chain uses TRBV4-1 with TRBJ1-5; D ambiguous. The length of the CDR3 is 14 residues. Germline CDR1 MGHRA, CDR2 YSYEKL. V was pared by 0 bases and J by 5 bases, with 8 bases between. CDR3 amino acids: CASSQDRADQPQHF. The DNA for the CDR3 is TGCGCCAGCAGCCAAGATAGGGCTGATCAGCCCCAGCATTTT.

This clonotype was detected once. V usage is TRBV5-4 and J usage is TRBJ2-5, with D perhaps matching TRBD1 (6 bases). V lost 3 bases, J lost 2 bases, and 11 bases lay in between. Germline CDR1 is SGHNT and CDR2 is YYREEE (reference sequence). The CDR3 contains 14 residues. The CDR3 reads CASSWLGGQETQYF. The CDR3 DNA sequence: TGTGCCAGCAGCTGGTTAGGGGGACAAGAGACCCAGTACTTC.

CDR3 protein: CASSLSSGKGNQPQHF. DNA for the CDR3: TGTGCCAGCAGCTTAAGTTCAGGGAAGGGTAATCAGCCCCAGCATTTT. The chain combines TRBV7-9 with TRBJ1-5; D perhaps matches TRBD1 (5 bases). The CDR3 contains 16 residues. Trimming removed 2 bases from V and 4 bases from J, with 15 bases in between. Germline V gives CDR1 SEHNR, CDR2 FQNEAQ (reference sequence).